This T cell receptor beta chain was identified in a study of blood T cells in healthy people across ages (dated by TCRdb to the mid-2010s). Study-wide context: In model experiments, template switching captured about one uniquely barcoded TCR beta cDNA molecule for every two T cells. The study analyzed two additional independent replicas of 1 million unique cDNA reads from the same blood draw for two donors, one aged 18 to 30 and one aged 80 or older. Age-related changes in TCR beta repertoire diversity were measured in the study by deep sequencing normalized with unique cDNA molecular identifiers. Donors of different ages were randomly distributed across sequencing lanes to avoid experimental bias. Four age groups were formed from the donors: young (average 16 years), middle-aged (less than 40), aged (approximately 60) and long-lived (about 80). Here is what the overall study found, with its caveats: Observed TCR beta diversity correlated strongly with the percentage of naive T cells measured by flow cytometry. The CMV infection status of donors was not known, potentially confounding age-related changes in expanded clonotypes. Estimates of total diversity based on one million sequenced T cells were considered lower bounds and underestimates. Compared with the aged group, more naive CD4+ T cells, fewer expanded clones and increased TCR diversity were shown by the long-lived group, suggesting age selection. As age increased, observed TCR beta diversity per million T cells dropped in a roughly linear way, and a significant reduction was already evident by age approximately 40. Bulk unsorted PBMC profiling prevented conclusive comparison of naive and antigen-experienced compartments.

The library was generated by 5' RACE. The instrument given in TCRdb is Illumina HiSeq 2500. A second PCR of roughly 6 to 12 cycles was performed with a sample-barcoded 5' primer and a J-beta primer mix. A unique molecular identifier was introduced onto each TCR beta cDNA molecule by a template-switch 5' adaptor carrying 12 random nucleotides. At least 3 million CDR3-containing paired-end reads were obtained from each sample. The Mint cDNA synthesis kit, primed by a TRBC-specific oligonucleotide, was used to synthesize first-strand cDNA from all RNA. Following uracil-DNA glycosylase treatment, a first 18-cycle PCR with universal primers M1SS and BC2_uni_R was performed on all cDNA. The authors processed their data as follows. For normalization, 1 million high-quality reads were randomly selected from each sample, with every read carrying a distinct molecular identifier. Instead of being binned into consensus sequences, reads with shared molecular identifiers were discarded. MiTCR, with a Q25 quality threshold and the strictest error-elimination algorithm, was used for CDR3 identification, clonotype clustering and error correction. A nonparametric unseen species model with Euler transformation was used to estimate lower-bound total TCR beta diversity. TCRdb handled the public reads itself, with Q25 trimming in fastp and clone calling in MiXCR, and kept productive beta chains. A single entry per CDR3 protein holds the most common genes and DNA from its merged rows. These V and J calls originate from TCRdb's pipeline instead of the authors' own analysis. Counted in this sample were 550,000 to 600,000 distinct CDR3 sequences; about 45% of them appeared once. Clones ranked in the top ten supply roughly 24% of the sample.

As for this clonotype: The specificity of this receptor is unknown. An end of the junction differs from the germline gene, which may be a read error.

The roughly 38 donors, aged 6 to 90 years, were systemically healthy Caucasian individuals from Russia. Each donor gave ten milliliters of peripheral blood, drawn into EDTA-treated Vacutainer tubes. Ficoll-Paque density-gradient centrifugation was used to isolate PBMCs, with at least 6 million per sample. Total RNA was extracted from PBMCs with Trizol reagent, with at least 6 micrograms obtained per sample. For every donor, flow cytometry on a PBMC aliquot measured the percentage of naive CD45RAhigh/CD27high T cells. The TCR sequence derives from an older man in good health. The specimen sequenced was blood.

In nucleotide form, the sequence is TGTGCCCGCAGACCTACAGGATTTGTCAATGATGAAAAACTGTTTTTT. Translated, it gives CARRPTGFVNDEKLFF. The chain employs TRBV27 and TRBJ1-4; the D gene is possibly TRBD1, with 5 bases matching. Taken from cysteine to phenylalanine, the CDR3 has 16 residues. Solely the CDR3 DNA is kept, with 48 bases framed from the first base. The germline V gene (reference sequence) yields MNHEY for CDR1 and SMNVEV for CDR2.